The clone carrying this T cell receptor beta chain was seen once. The antigen remains unidentified. The data originate from a study of radiotherapy plus CTLA-4 blockade in lung cancer. Findings of the study overall: Radiotherapy with ipilimumab was followed by blood expansion of tumor-derived clones.

Those with chemo-refractory metastatic non-small-cell lung cancer were treated with focal radiation combined with CTLA-4 blockade using ipilimumab. Clones were read by immunoSEQ multiplex PCR, and TCRdb kept only the in-frame ones, dropping some. The repertoire holds over 85,000 clones, with about four fifths as singletons. The receptor's source is a human donor with non-small cell lung cancer that progressed on radiotherapy plus ipilimumab. Material: peripheral blood, obtained from a patient treated with radiotherapy plus ipilimumab.

In nucleotides, the CDR3 is TGTGCCAGCAGCTTGGGGTCAGGGGCCTACGAGCAGTACTTC. Amino acids: CASSLGSGAYEQYF. The chain is built from TRBV13 and TRBJ2-7; possible D gene TRBD1, 6 bases. V lost 3 bases and J 2 bases, leaving 11 bases between the germline ends. The CDR3 totals 14 residues. The V gene's germline CDR1 is PRHDT and CDR2 FYEKMQ (reference sequence).